This T cell receptor (beta chain) was captured by sequencing in a study of T cell responses to AZD1222 COVID-19 vaccine. Regarding this clone: Its antigen remains unknown.

Study results and limitations: Females made up more of the donors, who were largely white British, and clonal diversity may have come out too low. Targeting of unmutated variant regions was reportedly seen in nearly half of spike-specific TCRs.

The method was immunoSEQ multiplex PCR; TCRdb's version includes in-frame clones alone and lacks a portion of them. Of 150,000 or so clones in the sample, roughly nine tenths were seen once. Looked up from germline, CDR1 is LNHNV and CDR2 is YYDKDF (reference sequence). V was clipped by 8 bases and J by 3 bases; unmatched bases: 5. The CDR3 consists of 13 residues. The V and J genes are TRBV15 and TRBJ2-7, with 9 bases identical to TRBD1. Sequencing used peripheral blood, obtained 28 days after the second AZD1222 dose. The source is an adult who received the AZD1222 COVID-19 vaccine. Here the CDR3 DNA reads TGTGCCACCTCCTTGGACAGGGGCTACGAGCAGTACTTC. It codes for CATSLDRGYEQYF.